Shown below are 27 T cell receptor beta chains from a single sample sequenced in a study of T cell repertoires in cytomegalovirus infection. Each CDR3 protein gets one entry after TCRdb re-called the reads with MiXCR. The sample includes 300,000 to 400,000 distinct CDR3 sequences, 15% to 20% of them seen just once. Input material: PBMCs. The receptors originated from a human donor in good health (CMV status not recorded). Some clones in this sample may be carry-over from other donors' samples.

There are a few counts of this clonotype. This chain joins TRBV20-1 and TRBJ2-1, with 9 bases that match TRBD2. V lost 6 bases, J lost 8 bases, and 17 bases stayed unmatched. There are 16 residues in the CDR3. Germline values: CDR1 DFQATT, CDR2 SNEGSKA (reference sequence). The DNA for the CDR3 is TGCAGTGCCCTGCCGAGCGGGAGGATGTTCCGCGATGAGCAGTTCTTC. Encoded protein: CSALPSGRMFRDEQFF.

This clonotype was seen at least ten times. The chain combines TRBV6-2 or TRBV6-3 with TRBJ2-5, with TRBD1 matching 8 bases. The CDR3 consists of 15 residues. V lost 4 bases and J lost 0; bases outside the gene matches: 4. The V gene's germline CDR1 is MNHEY and CDR2 SVGEGT. The CDR3 sequence is CASSSGTGNQETQYF. The CDR3 nucleotides are TGTGCCAGCAGTTCCGGGACAGGAAACCAAGAGACCCAGTACTTC.

CDR3 in amino acids: CSAPIMVVAGAETQYF. CDR3 nucleotide sequence: TGCAGTGCCCCGATTATGGTAGTAGCGGGGGCAGAGACCCAGTACTTC. V usage is TRBV20-1 and J usage is TRBJ2-5; 9 bases are a match to TRBD2. CDR1 DFQATT and CDR2 SNEGSKA come from the germline V gene (reference sequence). The J segment lost 4 bases and the V segment lost 6 bases, leaving 15 bases of the junction unmatched. This CDR3 is built from 16 residues.

This clonotype showed up just a few times. V usage is TRBV7-9 and J usage is TRBJ2-7; the D gene is possibly TRBD2 (5 bases). Per the germline V gene, CDR1 is SEHNR and CDR2 is FQNEAQ (reference sequence). There are 16 residues in the CDR3. Trimming removed 1 base at V and 1 base at J, with 14 bases between. The CDR3 reads CASSLGPKAVSYEQYF. CDR3 in DNA: TGTGCCAGCAGCTTAGGCCCCAAAGCGGTGTCCTACGAGCAGTACTTC. Complete variable domain (other parts from reference TRBV7-9 and TRBJ2-7): DTGVSQNPRHKITKRGQNVTFRCDPISEHNRLYWYRQTLGQGPEFLTYFQNEAQLEKSRLLSDRFSAERPKGSFSTLEIQRTEQGDSAMYLCASSLGPKAVSYEQYFGPGTRLTVT.

This clonotype showed up many times. The chain uses TRBV12-3 or TRBV12-4 and TRBJ1-1, with D maybe TRBD1 (6 bases). This CDR3 spans 15 amino acids. V was pared by 4 bases and J by 3 bases, with 15 bases between. CDR3: CASSSGARGYTEAFF. In DNA, the CDR3 is TGTGCCAGCAGTTCGGGGGCCCGCGGTTACACTGAAGCTTTCTTT.

This clonotype was picked up a small number of times. For the CDR3, the DNA is TGTGCCAGCAGTCCCCATCGACAGGCGGGGAATGAGCAGTTCTTC. Translating it yields CASSPHRQAGNEQFF. The genes are TRBV28 and TRBJ2-1; D might be TRBD1 or TRBD2, each matching 6 bases. In germline, CDR1 is MDHEN, CDR2 SYDVKM. This CDR3 has 15 residues. Trimming pared 5 bases from V and 7 bases from J, leaving 18 bases between.

The table lists this clonotype with many counts. The V and J genes are TRBV7-8 and TRBJ2-2; 7 positions match TRBD1. CDR1 SGHVS and CDR2 FQNEAQ come from the germline V gene. This CDR3 spans 13 amino acids. Losses at the gene ends were 5 bases for V and 7 bases for J; bases not matched to a gene: 4. The CDR3 sequence: CASSDRVGGELFF. CDR3 coding DNA: TGTGCCAGCAGCGACAGGGTTGGCGGGGAGCTGTTTTTT.

Many counts were recorded for this clonotype. The J gene is TRBJ2-6, the V gene TRBV7-2, with D perhaps matching TRBD1 (6 bases). CDR3 length equals 16 residues. Trimming left V 4 bases short and J 0 bases short, with 10 bases between. In germline, CDR1 is SGHTA, CDR2 FQGNSA. The CDR3 DNA reads TGTGCCAGCAGCTACACAGGGTCCTCTGGGGCCAACGTCCTGACTTTC. Encoded protein: CASSYTGSSGANVLTF.

This clonotype was counted between two and nine times. The gene calls are TRBV12-5 and TRBJ2-1, with 7 bases that match TRBD2. There are 14 residues in the CDR3. Germline lookup yields CDR1 LGHNT and CDR2 FRNRAP. V lost 7 bases to trimming and J lost 5 bases; unmatched junction nucleotides: 8. The CDR3 DNA reads as TGTGCTAGTGCCCCCAGCGGGATCGACAATGAGCAGTTCTTC. This encodes CASAPSGIDNEQFF.

V gene TRBV7-6 combines with J gene TRBJ2-5, with 7 bases aligning to TRBD1. The germline CDR1 and CDR2 sequences are SGHVS and FNYEAQ. There are 15 residues in the CDR3. V was pared by 5 bases and J by 2 bases, with 8 bases of the junction left unmatched. CDR3 sequence (DNA): TGTGCCAGCAGCAATTATGGGACAGCTCAAGAGACCCAGTACTTC. Translated, it gives CASSNYGTAQETQYF.

The rearrangement uses TRBV7-2 and TRBJ2-3; D is unclear. Trimming pared 5 bases from V and 3 bases from J, leaving 30 bases between. The CDR3 is 20 amino acids. The germline CDR1 and CDR2 sequences are SGHTA and FQGNSA. CDR3 DNA sequence: TGTGCCAGCAGCCCCCAGTGGTCGTGGGGTTGGCTGGATTGGACAGATACGCAGTATTTT. Translation gives CASSPQWSWGWLDWTDTQYF.

This clonotype was observed at least ten times. The genes are TRBV7-9 and TRBJ1-4; D is undetermined. Per the germline V gene, CDR1 is SEHNR and CDR2 is FQNEAQ (reference sequence). The CDR3 runs 18 residues. Trimming cost V 0 bases and J 5 bases, with 19 bases left between them. The CDR3 DNA is TGTGCCAGCAGCTTAGCGGTGATGAGGCGAGGAGTCAATGAAAAACTGTTTTTT. It encodes CASSLAVMRRGVNEKLFF.

At least ten counts were recorded for this clonotype. The chain recombines TRBV7-2 with TRBJ1-3, with D unresolved. The CDR3 runs to 15 residues. Germline loops: CDR1 SGHTA, CDR2 FQGNSA. V dropped 3 bases and J dropped 0 bases, with 9 bases sitting between them. The DNA of the CDR3 is TGTGCCAGCAGCTTTGTGGTCGGCTCTGGAAACACCATATATTTT. Translated, it gives CASSFVVGSGNTIYF.

This clonotype was seen at least ten times. The gene calls are TRBV7-9 and TRBJ1-1; D not certain. There are 15 residues in the CDR3. Trimming removed 5 bases from V and 8 bases from J, with 21 bases in between. CDR1 and CDR2 (germline): SEHNR, FQNEAQ (reference sequence). CDR3 bases: TGTGCCAGCAGCACCCTCGGGAGCCTCGGGCCAGAAGCTTTCTTT. This codes for CASSTLGSLGPEAFF.

Ten or more counts support this clonotype. The V gene is TRBV6-1, the J gene TRBJ1-2; D may be TRBD1 (5 bases). The CDR3 is 13 residues long. Germline loops: CDR1 MNHNS, CDR2 SASEGT. V was pared by 5 bases and J by 8 bases, with 15 bases between. CDR3 amino acids: CASSRAGGLGYTF. The CDR3 DNA is TGTGCCAGCAGTCGGGCGGGGGGATTAGGCTACACCTTC.

This clonotype was seen a handful of times. This sequence joins TRBV20-1 and TRBJ1-2; 8 bases map to TRBD1. V shed 6 bases, J shed 2 bases, and the junction held 11 bases outside the gene matches. This CDR3 contains 15 residues. Germline V gene lookup returns CDR1 DFQATT and CDR2 SNEGSKA (reference sequence). The CDR3 coding sequence is TGCAGTGCCACGTCCCAGGGGGCGGTAAACTATGGCTACACCTTC. This sequence encodes CSATSQGAVNYGYTF.

The J gene is TRBJ2-3, the V gene TRBV20-1; 8 nucleotides line up with TRBD1. Germline lookup yields CDR1 DFQATT and CDR2 SNEGSKA (reference sequence). There are 15 residues in the CDR3. J gave up 0 bases and V 1 base, and 3 bases lay outside the gene matches. CDR3 DNA: TGCAGTGCTAGAGGACAGGGGTCTAGCACAGATACGCAGTATTTT. Its translation: CSARGQGSSTDTQYF.

This clonotype has a handful of counts. This chain joins TRBV7-9 and TRBJ1-2; 7 nucleotides match TRBD1. The CDR3 sequence is 14 residues long. Trimming removed 5 bases from V and 4 bases from J; junction bases left unmatched: 7. The germline CDR1 and CDR2 sequences are SEHNR and FQNEAQ (reference sequence). CDR3: CASSPPGQVYGYTF. The CDR3 DNA is TGTGCCAGCAGCCCTCCTGGACAGGTCTATGGCTACACCTTC.

This clonotype has just a few counts. The CDR3 DNA reads TGTGCCAGCAGTCTCCGGGACAGGGGCTCGAGTGGCGAGCAGTACTTC. Its protein is CASSLRDRGSSGEQYF. The rearrangement links TRBV6-1 to TRBJ2-7, with TRBD1 matching over 10 bases. CDR1 MNHNS and CDR2 SASEGT come from the germline V gene. This CDR3 spans 16 amino acids. Trimming took 5 bases from V and 6 from J; bases not matched to a gene: 13.

The rearrangement joins TRBV19 to TRBJ1-5; possible D gene TRBD1, 6 bases. Per the germline V gene, CDR1 is LNHDA and CDR2 is SQIVND (reference sequence). V was cut by 5 bases and J by 0 bases, with 14 bases left in between. CDR3 size: 16 residues. The CDR3 is CASSYREFYSNQPQHF. The CDR3 DNA reads as TGTGCCAGTAGTTACAGGGAGTTCTATAGCAATCAGCCCCAGCATTTT.

The genes are TRBV27 and TRBJ1-4; 7 nucleotides align to TRBD1. The CDR3 totals 12 residues. Germline CDR1 is MNHEY and CDR2 is SMNVEV (reference sequence). Losses at the gene ends were 10 bases for V and 4 bases for J; bases not matched to a gene: 3. The CDR3 DNA reads as TGTGCCACCGGGACAGTTAATGAAAAACTGTTTTTT. It encodes CATGTVNEKLFF.

In this sample, this clonotype turned up many times. The chain couples TRBV10-2 to TRBJ2-3; D is unclear. Germline values: CDR1 WSHSY, CDR2 SAAADI. V dropped 5 bases and J dropped 0 bases, with 15 bases sitting between them. This CDR3 comprises 16 residues. In DNA form, the CDR3 reads TGCGCCAGCAGTACCATTGTGGCGATCAGCACAGATACGCAGTATTTT. Amino acid sequence: CASSTIVAISTDTQYF.

J is TRBJ1-4 and V is TRBV2; 7 bases fit TRBD1. The length of the CDR3 is 15 residues. The V segment lost 5 bases and the J segment 7 bases; nucleotides outside the gene matches: 10. Germline V gives CDR1 SNHLY, CDR2 FYNNEI. CDR3 residues: CASSPQGGRGEKLFF. The CDR3 bases are TGTGCCAGCAGTCCTCAGGGGGGGCGAGGTGAAAAACTGTTTTTT.

The chain employs TRBV5-6 and TRBJ2-5, with D perhaps being TRBD1 or TRBD2 (5 bases each). Germline V gives CDR1 SGHDT, CDR2 YYEEEE. V shed 0 bases and J shed 5 bases, with 8 bases lying between them. CDR3 length: 13 residues. The CDR3 loop reads CASSLDRRETQYF. In nucleotides, the CDR3 is TGTGCCAGCAGCTTGGACAGGAGGGAGACCCAGTACTTC. Complete variable domain (other parts from reference TRBV5-6 and TRBJ2-5): DAGVTQSPTHLIKTRGQQVTLRCSPKSGHDTVSWYQQALGQGPQFIFQYYEEEERQRGNFPDRFSGHQFPNYSSELNVNALLLGDSALYLCASSLDRRETQYFGPGTRLLVL.

The rearrangement links TRBV20-1 to TRBJ2-5; no clear D gene. Trimming shortened V by 4 bases and J by 2 bases, and 5 bases separated the two germline ends. Germline CDR1 reads DFQATT; CDR2 reads SNEGSKA (reference sequence). CDR3 length: 11 amino acids. The CDR3 nucleotides are TGCAGTGCTAATGGGCAAGAGACCCAGTACTTC. It yields the protein CSANGQETQYF.

In DNA, the CDR3 is TGTGCCAGCAGCCGTCCGGGACTAGCGGGTGATACGCAGTATTTT. Residues: CASSRPGLAGDTQYF. The genes are TRBV5-4 and TRBJ2-3; 12 nucleotides agree with TRBD2. This CDR3 region has 15 residues. The J segment lost 6 bases and the V segment lost 4 bases, leaving 6 bases of the junction unmatched. Per the germline V gene, CDR1 is SGHNT and CDR2 is YYREEE (reference sequence). The full variable domain, completed using reference TRBV5-4 and TRBJ2-3, is ETGVTQSPTHLIKTRGQQVTLRCSSQSGHNTVSWYQQALGQGPQFIFQYYREEENGRGNFPPRFSGLQFPNYSSELNVNALELDDSALYLCASSRPGLAGDTQYFGPGTRLTVL.

For the CDR3, the DNA is TGTGCCAGCAGCTTAGAGCCAGGGGCTGAAGCTTTCTTT. This translates into CASSLEPGAEAFF. The gene calls are TRBV7-4 and TRBJ1-1; the D gene is possibly TRBD1 (6 bases). CDR1 and CDR2 from the germline V gene are SGHVT and SQSDAQ. This CDR3 is built from 13 residues. V lost 1 base, J lost 6 bases, and 9 bases lay in between.